This T cell receptor (beta chain) was recovered during a study of OX40 agonist ivuxolimab in advanced cancers. Findings and limits, study-wide: By week 6 at 0.1 to 3.0 mg/kg, blood CD4+ and CD8+ T cells had expanded clonally.

The CDR3 totals 14 residues. Trimming cost V 6 bases and J 0 bases, with 12 bases left between them. Germline V gene data show CDR1 as MDHEN and CDR2 as SYDVKM. The sample holds a few counts of this clone. The antigen remains unidentified. Using immunoSEQ multiplex PCR, the repertoire was profiled, and TCRdb retains in-frame clones only, with some absent. This table holds about 6,300 clones, about two thirds found once. The genes are TRBV28 and TRBJ2-7; D uncertain. This receptor was obtained from an adult with an advanced solid tumor such as melanoma, head and neck, liver or kidney cancer. The input for sequencing was CD4+ or CD8+ T cells sorted from blood, taken in a trial of the OX40 agonist ivuxolimab. The CDR3 spells CASRDASSSYEQYF. The CDR3 region has the DNA TGTGCCAGCAGGGATGCGTCCAGCTCCTACGAGCAGTACTTC.